The text below deals with one T cell receptor (beta chain). Its antigen is unknown. The PCR used 60 Vbeta and 13 Jbeta primers. Assay used: immunoSEQ multiplex PCR; TCRdb lists only in-frame clones, some missing. The sample yields 130,000 to 150,000 clones, around 77% seen once. The data belong to a study of cytomegalovirus exposure and HLA in healthy donors. Findings of the study overall: Follow-up analysis found HLA locus-dependent TCR association rates, highest for DRB1 and lowest for HLA-C.

This receptor was obtained from a woman between 35 and 50 years old in good health and CMV-seropositive. Specimen: PBMCs.

CDR3 DNA sequence: TGTGCCAGCAGAGACCGTCCGGGACAGGGATATGGAAACACCATATATTTT. It encodes CASRDRPGQGYGNTIYF. The chain has TRBV28 and TRBJ1-3; 9 nucleotides line up with TRBD1. V lost 6 bases, J lost 3 bases, and 12 bases stayed unmatched. This CDR3 comprises 17 residues. Germline V gene sequence: CDR1 MDHEN, CDR2 SYDVKM.